This T cell receptor beta chain was profiled in a study of early stage breast cancer tumors. Generated by immunoSEQ multiplex PCR, the TCRdb table keeps only in-frame clones and is missing some. The repertoire holds 9,500 to 10,000 clones, with over 70% as singletons. Overall study findings and caveats: Blood repertoires resembled normal breast more than tumor.

To note about this clone: Its antigen is undetermined.

The CDR3 has 14 amino acids. The V and J ends lost 7 bases and 4 bases, in that order; junction bases with no gene match: 5. The V gene's germline CDR1 is LNHDA and CDR2 SQIVND (reference sequence). The TCR was taken from a person aged 40 to 49 with breast cancer. Material for sequencing was normal breast tissue next to the tumor. The chain has TRBV19 and TRBJ2-2, with 8 bases matching TRBD2. CDR3 DNA: TGTGCCAGTATTAGCGGGACATTCACCGGGGAGCTGTTTTTT. Encoded protein: CASISGTFTGELFF.